Reported below is one T cell receptor beta chain. The sample is drawn from a study of T cell changes during pregnancy in multiple sclerosis. This table comes from immunoSEQ multiplex PCR, and its TCRdb copy is limited to in-frame clones, with some not included. The repertoire includes approximately 93,000 clones, approximately 90% of them detected once, and about 0.91% sits in the top ten. This receptor was taken from a female donor with multiple sclerosis, enrolled in a pregnancy study. The material sequenced was peripheral blood, taken before pregnancy.

The CDR3 DNA reads as TGTGCCAGCAGATCCACAGGAACTAACAATGAGCAGTTCTTC. Encoded protein: CASRSTGTNNEQFF. The rearrangement links TRBV7-2 to TRBJ2-1; D might be TRBD1 (5 bases). From germline, CDR1 is SGHTA and CDR2 FQGNSA. The CDR3 runs 14 residues. V was shortened by 6 bases and J by 5 bases, with 14 bases between the two germline ends.